These 18 T cell receptor beta chains originate from one sample sequenced in a study of blood T cell repertoires in COVID-19. Sequencing was performed with immunoSEQ multiplex PCR; in TCRdb, only in-frame clones are kept and a portion is missing. The sample has fewer than 350,000 clones, 90% seen once. Sequencing input: PBMCs or T cells enriched from blood (not recorded which). The source is a woman aged 18-29 years with acute COVID-19.

The chain employs TRBV24-1 and TRBJ2-5; D is perhaps TRBD2 (6 bases). This CDR3 spans 17 amino acids. Germline CDR1 KGHDR, CDR2 SFDVKD. Trimming removed 0 bases at V and 1 base at J, with 14 bases between. The CDR3 DNA is TGTGCCACCAGTGATTTGGGAGGGGAGCGGGTCCAAGAGACCCAGTACTTC. Translation: CATSDLGGERVQETQYF.

The chain couples TRBV23-1 to TRBJ2-1; the match to TRBD1 covers 7 bases. TRBV23-1 has ORF status, its function being uncertain. Trimming took 0 bases from V and 2 from J; bases not matched to a gene: 16. CDR3 size: 20 residues. CDR3 nucleotides: TGCGCCAGCAGTCAATCGAAAGGACAGGTTGAAGATGGGACCTACAATGAGCAGTTCTTC. It codes for CASSQSKGQVEDGTYNEQFF.

This clone was seen a single time. This chain joins TRBV5-6 and TRBJ2-1; 8 positions match TRBD2. The CDR3 covers 18 residues. V gave up 0 bases and J gave up 0 bases; unmatched junction bases: 8. The germline gives CDR1 SGHDT, CDR2 YYEEEE. The CDR3 DNA reads TGTGCCAGCAGCTTGGTCCTAGCGGGCCACCACTCCTACAATGAGCAGTTCTTC. Protein: CASSLVLAGHHSYNEQFF.

The V call is TRBV5-1, the J call TRBJ2-3, with 9 bases identical to TRBD1. Trimming took 5 bases from V and 0 from J; bases not matched to a gene: 10. Germline V gene data show CDR1 as SGHRS and CDR2 as YFSETQ. The CDR3 extends over 17 amino acids. The chain's CDR3 is CASRPTGGRTSTDTQYF. DNA for the CDR3: TGCGCCAGCAGGCCGACAGGGGGGAGGACTAGCACAGATACGCAGTATTTT.

The rearrangement uses TRBV28 and TRBJ2-2, with D perhaps TRBD2 (6 bases). The CDR3 loop spans 13 amino acids. Trimming shortened V by 6 bases and J by 1 base, and 6 bases separated the two germline ends. Germline assignment: CDR1 MDHEN and CDR2 SYDVKM. CDR3 sequence (DNA): TGTGCCAGCAGGGAGGGGAACACCGGGGAGCTGTTTTTT. Its translation is CASREGNTGELFF.

The chain is built from TRBV6-1 and TRBJ2-2; 10 nucleotides align to TRBD2. With 3 bases clipped from V and 7 bases from J, the junction kept 14 bases outside the gene matches. Germline V lookup: CDR1 MNHNS, CDR2 SASEGT. The length of the CDR3 is 18 residues. CDR3 loop: CASSEKTSGPYSGGELFF. CDR3 nucleotide sequence: TGTGCCAGCAGTGAGAAGACTAGCGGGCCGTACTCCGGCGGGGAGCTGTTTTTT.

In DNA form, the CDR3 reads TGTGCCACCAGCAGAGATCTTGAGACAGGGGGTGGCTACACCTTC. It translates to CATSRDLETGGGYTF. The rearrangement joins TRBV15 to TRBJ1-2; the match to TRBD1 covers 9 bases. Germline V gene data show CDR1 as LNHNV and CDR2 as YYDKDF (reference sequence). After removal of 0 bases from V and 7 bases from J, the junction contained 6 bases not matched to a gene. The CDR3 spans 15 residues.

The sample holds one count of this clone. The rearrangement links TRBV19 to TRBJ1-5; D is ambiguous. Per germline, CDR1 LNHDA and CDR2 SQIVND (reference sequence). The CDR3 spans 14 residues. V lost 5 bases and J lost 0, with 8 bases in between. The chain's CDR3 is CASSDYVSNQPQHF. CDR3 DNA: TGTGCCAGTAGTGACTATGTTAGCAATCAGCCCCAGCATTTT. The complete variable domain, with remaining parts taken from reference TRBV19 and TRBJ1-5, reads DGGITQSPKYLFRKEGQNVTLSCEQNLNHDAMYWYRQDPGQGLRLIYYSQIVNDFQKGDIAEGYSVSREKKESFPLTVTSAQKNPTAFYLCASSDYVSNQPQHFGDGTRLSIL.

The rearrangement joins TRBV18 to TRBJ2-5; 13 bases fit TRBD2. The length of the CDR3 is 15 residues. Germline trimming cut 5 bases from V and 3 bases from J; bases unmatched to any gene: 3. The V gene's germline CDR1 is KGHSH and CDR2 LQKENI. CDR3: CASSYGTSGKETQYF. The CDR3 bases are TGTGCCAGCTCATACGGGACTAGCGGGAAAGAGACCCAGTACTTC.

The rearrangement links TRBV18 to TRBJ1-2, with TRBD1 matching 7 bases. Germline V CDR1 and CDR2: KGHSH, LQKENI. Germline trimming cut 3 bases from V and 5 bases from J; bases unmatched to any gene: 9. This CDR3 comprises 15 residues. The CDR3 region is CASSPGQGDVYGYTF. CDR3 DNA: TGTGCCAGCTCACCGGGGCAGGGGGATGTTTATGGCTACACCTTC.

This chain joins TRBV5-1 and TRBJ2-5; D perhaps matches TRBD2 (6 bases). The germline V gene has CDR1 SGHRS and CDR2 YFSETQ. This CDR3 region has 15 residues. The V end lost 0 bases, the J end lost 5 bases, and 14 bases lay between the germline ends. The CDR3, as DNA: TGCGCCAGCAGCTTGGGTCGCGGCGGGGTGGAGACCCAGTACTTC. Protein product: CASSLGRGGVETQYF.

This clone came up a few times. J is TRBJ2-2 and V is TRBV6-5; TRBD2 aligns across 10 bases. V lost 0 bases, J lost 6 bases, and 4 bases stayed unmatched. Per germline, CDR1 MNHEY and CDR2 SVGAGI. This CDR3 is 16 amino acids long. The chain's CDR3 is CASSYSGLAGAGELFF. The CDR3 DNA reads TGTGCCAGCAGTTACTCGGGGCTAGCGGGAGCCGGGGAGCTGTTTTTT.

V and J are TRBV7-3 and TRBJ1-5; the D is unclear. V was trimmed by 2 bases and J by 4 bases, leaving 6 bases between them. The CDR3 is made up of 13 amino acids. Germline loops: CDR1 SGHTA, CDR2 FQGTGA. This CDR3 is CASSLSRNQPQHF. Here the CDR3 DNA reads TGTGCCAGCAGCTTATCCAGGAATCAGCCCCAGCATTTT.

V is TRBV10-2 and J is TRBJ2-7, with 10 positions matching TRBD2. CDR3 length: 16 amino acids. From germline, CDR1 is WSHSY and CDR2 SAAADI. V dropped 4 bases and J dropped 2; count of bases not matched to a gene: 8. This CDR3 is CASSAGLAETAYEQYF. The CDR3 DNA is TGCGCCAGCAGTGCTGGACTAGCGGAAACCGCCTACGAGCAGTACTTC.

V gene TRBV11-2 combines with J gene TRBJ1-2; no firm D call. CDR3 length: 15 amino acids. The germline V and J ends were trimmed by 5 bases and 2 bases, with 15 bases remaining between them. Looked up from germline, CDR1 is SGHAT and CDR2 is FQNNGV. In DNA form, the CDR3 reads TGTGCCAGCAGCCCATCCTCCGGCGGGAACTATGGCTACACCTTC. Protein product: CASSPSSGGNYGYTF.

The chain joins TRBV27 to TRBJ1-2, with a tentative D call TRBD1 (5 bases). Germline V gene sequence: CDR1 MNHEY, CDR2 SMNVEV (reference sequence). The germline V and J ends were trimmed by 6 bases and 6 bases, with 20 bases remaining between them. The CDR3 sequence is 15 residues long. Here the CDR3 reads CASRRVGGDRDGYTF. The CDR3 nucleotides read TGTGCCAGCAGGAGGGTGGGGGGAGATAGGGATGGCTACACCTTC.

The rearrangement uses TRBV27 and TRBJ2-1; no reliable D call. The germline V gene has CDR1 MNHEY and CDR2 SMNVEV (reference sequence). Trimming pared 6 bases from V and 3 bases from J, leaving 15 bases between. This CDR3 region has 15 residues. The CDR3 reads CASSHTTSYYNEQFF. The CDR3, as DNA: TGTGCCAGCAGCCATACAACGTCTTACTACAATGAGCAGTTCTTC.

The V gene is TRBV14, the J gene TRBJ2-3; 10 bases align to TRBD2. Germline trimming cut 0 bases from V and 4 bases from J; bases unmatched to any gene: 13. The CDR3 runs 19 residues. Germline lookup yields CDR1 SGHDN and CDR2 FVKESK. Here the CDR3 DNA reads TGTGCCAGCAGCCAAGATCGCCTAGCGGGAGTCGGGAGAGCAGATACGCAGTATTTT. Translating gives CASSQDRLAGVGRADTQYF.